The T cell receptor (beta chain) described here comes from a study of CD8+ T cells in alopecia areata. The treatment denotes: oral pan-JAK inhibitor, 5-10 mg twice daily. On this clone: What it binds is unknown.

RNA was isolated and reverse transcribed to cDNA, the sequencing template. Profiling relied on immunoSEQ multiplex PCR, and the TCRdb table lists in-frame clones only, not all of them. The table includes about 200,000 clones, roughly 64% detected once. Germline loops: CDR1 SEHNR, CDR2 FQNEAQ (reference sequence). V was clipped by 2 bases and J by 5 bases, with 13 bases between them. The CDR3 runs 14 residues. The study, taken as a whole, reports: Persistence of many expanded lesional clones was seen in scalp and blood during tofacitinib.

This material consisted of CD4+ T cells sorted from blood, taken at week 24, from a patient treated with tofacitinib. This TCR derives from a human donor with alopecia areata. The rearrangement uses TRBV7-9 and TRBJ2-7, with D possibly TRBD2 on 5 matching bases. As DNA, the CDR3 is TGTGCCAGCAGCTTACGGGATCCTTGGGACGAGCAGTACTTC. This encodes CASSLRDPWDEQYF. Full variable domain (missing parts from reference TRBV7-9 and TRBJ2-7): DTGVSQNPRHKITKRGQNVTFRCDPISEHNRLYWYRQTLGQGPEFLTYFQNEAQLEKSRLLSDRFSAERPKGSFSTLEIQRTEQGDSAMYLCASSLRDPWDEQYFGPGTRLTVT.